This T cell receptor beta chain originates from a study of Tregs in tolerant kidney transplant recipients. Study summary: Sorting of CD4+CD25+CD127- cells followed approximately 3-day belatacept mixed lymphocyte reactions, sometimes with roughly five-day graft donor restimulation. Antibodies separated recipient from donor cells. Study-level findings and limits: The most relevant donor-specific Treg TCRbeta repertoire apparently came from expansion with activated donor B cells. Findings come from small patient numbers and require larger validation.

CDR3 size: 16 residues. V dropped 3 bases and J dropped 1 base, with 13 bases sitting between them. Per the germline V gene, CDR1 is MGHRA and CDR2 is YSYEKL. Repertoires were generated with immunoSEQ multiplex PCR, while TCRdb's copy carries only in-frame clones and drops some. Among approximately 44,000 clones listed, roughly 96% were seen once. Only one count was recorded for this clone. Its antigen is still unknown. This TCR came from a human donor in good health. Sequencing was performed on Tregs from blood cultured with allogeneic cells. The chain is built from TRBV4-1 and TRBJ1-5; D is unresolved. CDR3 amino acids: CASSHRSELSNQPQHF. The CDR3 region has the DNA TGCGCCAGCAGCCATCGTTCCGAGTTAAGCAATCAGCCCCAGCATTTT.